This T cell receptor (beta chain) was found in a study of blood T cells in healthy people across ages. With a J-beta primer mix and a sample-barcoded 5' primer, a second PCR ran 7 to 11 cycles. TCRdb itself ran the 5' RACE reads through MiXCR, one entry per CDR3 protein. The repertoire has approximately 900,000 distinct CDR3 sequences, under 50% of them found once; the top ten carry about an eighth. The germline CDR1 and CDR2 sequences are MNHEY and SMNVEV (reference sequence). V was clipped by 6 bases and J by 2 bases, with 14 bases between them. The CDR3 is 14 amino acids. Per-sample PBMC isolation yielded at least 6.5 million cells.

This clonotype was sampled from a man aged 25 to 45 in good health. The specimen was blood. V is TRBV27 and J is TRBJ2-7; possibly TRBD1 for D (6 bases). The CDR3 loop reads CASSLEGVPYEQYF. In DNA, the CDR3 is TGTGCCAGCAGCCTCGAGGGGGTTCCCTACGAGCAGTACTTC.